This T cell receptor (beta chain) is from a study of T-cell memory formation after mild COVID-19. Findings of the study overall: Prior to infection, memory already included some responding clones, suggesting cross-reactive memory joined.

Concerning this clonotype: Its antigen is currently unknown.

Using its own MiXCR run on the 5' RACE reads, TCRdb lists one record per CDR3 protein. Of some 600,000 distinct CDR3 sequences detected, around 15% appear once; the ten largest clones hold about 7.5%. Losses at the gene ends were 2 bases for V and 1 base for J; bases not matched to a gene: 14. The CDR3 covers 19 residues. Germline values: CDR1 DFQATT, CDR2 SNEGSKA (reference sequence). Sample: PBMCs or a T cell subset sorted from them (not recorded which). This TCR derives from an adult woman who had mild COVID-19 (a few samples of this study predate the infection). Cell type and time point are not known. The chain joins TRBV20-1 to TRBJ2-1; the match to TRBD2 covers 10 bases. The CDR3 coding sequence is TGCAGTGCTAGAAAGTGGGTAGCGGGAGGTCTTCTGTCCTACAATGAGCAGTTCTTC. Its translation: CSARKWVAGGLLSYNEQFF.